What follows describes a single T cell receptor beta chain. The sample belongs to a study of control samples from healthy donors and cancer patients. Sequencing used immunoSEQ multiplex PCR; TCRdb keeps in-frame clones, though not all of them. This table has around 100,000 clones, roughly 87% appearing once. The CDR3 sequence is 18 residues long. In germline, CDR1 is LGHNA, CDR2 YSLEER. With V trimmed by 0 bases and J by 3 bases, 11 bases remained unmatched. The chain uses TRBV4-3 and TRBJ2-1; 7 nucleotides match TRBD2. The source is a woman in her fifties or sixties in good health. Material: blood. The chain's CDR3 is CASSQDLPLTSSYNEQFF. The CDR3 DNA reads as TGCGCCAGCAGCCAAGATCTTCCCCTGACTAGCAGCTACAATGAGCAGTTCTTC.